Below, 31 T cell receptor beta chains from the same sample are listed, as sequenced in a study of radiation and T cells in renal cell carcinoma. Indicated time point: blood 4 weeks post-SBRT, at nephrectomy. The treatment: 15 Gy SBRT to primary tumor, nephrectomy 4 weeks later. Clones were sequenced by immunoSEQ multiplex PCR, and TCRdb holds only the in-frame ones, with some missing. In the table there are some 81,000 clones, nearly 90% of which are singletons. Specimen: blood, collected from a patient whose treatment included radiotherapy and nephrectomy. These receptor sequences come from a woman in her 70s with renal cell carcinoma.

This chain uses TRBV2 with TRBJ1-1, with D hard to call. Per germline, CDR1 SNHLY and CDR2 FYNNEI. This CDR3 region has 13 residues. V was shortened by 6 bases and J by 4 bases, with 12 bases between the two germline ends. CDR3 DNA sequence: TGTGCCAGCAGGGGAACCCTGGGCACTGAAGCTTTCTTT. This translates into CASRGTLGTEAFF.

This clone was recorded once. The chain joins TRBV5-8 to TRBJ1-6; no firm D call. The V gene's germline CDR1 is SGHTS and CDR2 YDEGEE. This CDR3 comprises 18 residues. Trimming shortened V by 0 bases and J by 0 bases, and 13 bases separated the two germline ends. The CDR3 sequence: CASSLGWAGSSYNSPLHF. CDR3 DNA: TGTGCCAGCAGCTTGGGTTGGGCCGGGAGCTCCTATAATTCACCCCTCCACTTT.

Here the CDR3 DNA reads TGTGCCATCGGGGCTGGGGGAGCCTACAATGAGCAGTTCTTC. As protein: CAIGAGGAYNEQFF. The rearrangement joins TRBV6-5 to TRBJ2-1, with D perhaps being TRBD1 or TRBD2 (5 bases each). From germline, CDR1 is MNHEY and CDR2 SVGAGI. The CDR3 runs to 14 residues. The ends were cut back, 10 bases at V and 2 bases at J, with 15 bases in the middle.

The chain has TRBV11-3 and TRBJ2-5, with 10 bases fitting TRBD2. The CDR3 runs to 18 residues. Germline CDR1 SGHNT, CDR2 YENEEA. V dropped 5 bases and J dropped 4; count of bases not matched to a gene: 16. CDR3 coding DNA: TGTGCCAGCAGCCCCCCGGCCTCTTCTAGCGGGGGAGGAGAGACCCAGTACTTC. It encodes CASSPPASSSGGGETQYF.

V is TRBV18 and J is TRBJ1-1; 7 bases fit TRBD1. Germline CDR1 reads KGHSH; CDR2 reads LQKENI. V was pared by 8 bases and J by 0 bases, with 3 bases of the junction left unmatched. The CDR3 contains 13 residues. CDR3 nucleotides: TGTGCCAGCGCGGGACAGCTGAACACTGAAGCTTTCTTT. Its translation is CASAGQLNTEAFF.

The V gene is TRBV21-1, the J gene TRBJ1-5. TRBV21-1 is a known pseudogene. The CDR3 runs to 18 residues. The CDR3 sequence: CASSKYNRASRSNQPQHF. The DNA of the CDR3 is TGTGCCAGCAGCAAATATAATCGCGCTAGCCGTAGCAATCAGCCCCAGCATTTT.

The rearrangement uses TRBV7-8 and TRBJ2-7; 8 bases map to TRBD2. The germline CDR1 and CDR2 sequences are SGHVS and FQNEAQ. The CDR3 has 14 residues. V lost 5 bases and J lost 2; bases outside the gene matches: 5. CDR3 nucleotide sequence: TGTGCCAGCAGCCGGGGGGGGTTAGCCTACGAGCAGTACTTC. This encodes CASSRGGLAYEQYF.

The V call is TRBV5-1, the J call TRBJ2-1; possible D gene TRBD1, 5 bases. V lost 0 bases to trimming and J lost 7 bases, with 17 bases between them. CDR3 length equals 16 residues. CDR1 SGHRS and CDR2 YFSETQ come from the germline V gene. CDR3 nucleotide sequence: TGCGCCAGCAGCTTGGGTCAGGGCTTTAACCGGAATGAGCAGTTCTTC. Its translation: CASSLGQGFNRNEQFF.

The CDR3 protein is CASSPTWGQGSQETQYF. CDR3 DNA: TGTGCCAGCAGCCCAACCTGGGGACAGGGCTCCCAAGAGACCCAGTACTTC. The J gene is TRBJ2-5, the V gene TRBV7-3, with 9 bases aligning to TRBD1. V lost 5 bases and J lost 1; bases outside the gene matches: 11. The germline V gene has CDR1 SGHTA and CDR2 FQGTGA. The CDR3 runs to 17 residues.

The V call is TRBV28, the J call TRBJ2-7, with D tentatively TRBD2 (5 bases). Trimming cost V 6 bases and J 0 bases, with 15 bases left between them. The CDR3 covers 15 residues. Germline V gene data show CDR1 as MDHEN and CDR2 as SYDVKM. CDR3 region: CASSSTSAGSYEQYF. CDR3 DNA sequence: TGTGCCAGCAGCTCAACCAGCGCGGGCTCCTACGAGCAGTACTTC.

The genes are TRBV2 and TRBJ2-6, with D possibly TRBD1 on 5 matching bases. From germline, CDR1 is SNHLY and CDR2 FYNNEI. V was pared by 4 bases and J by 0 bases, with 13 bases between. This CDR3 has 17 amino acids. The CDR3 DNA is TGTGCCAGCAGTGTACGACAGCCCGGCTCTGGGGCCAACGTCCTGACTTTC. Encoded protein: CASSVRQPGSGANVLTF.

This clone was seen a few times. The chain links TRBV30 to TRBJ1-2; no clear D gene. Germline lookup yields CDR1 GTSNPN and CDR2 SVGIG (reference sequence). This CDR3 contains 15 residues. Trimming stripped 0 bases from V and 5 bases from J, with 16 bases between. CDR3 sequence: CAWSVPPAIRYGYTF. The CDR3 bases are TGTGCCTGGAGTGTACCCCCAGCGATACGGTATGGCTACACCTTC. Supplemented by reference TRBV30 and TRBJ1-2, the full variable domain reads SQTIHQWPATLVQPVGSPLSLECTVEGTSNPNLYWYRQAAGRGLQLLFYSVGIGQISSEVPQNLSASRPQDRQFILSSKKLLLSDSGFYLCAWSVPPAIRYGYTFGSGTRLTVV.

The CDR3 region has the DNA TGTGCCAGCAGTTTCTATGACGCCACTGAAGCTTTCTTT. It encodes CASSFYDATEAFF. This chain joins TRBV6-6 and TRBJ1-1, with D unclear. Trimming removed 4 bases from V and 4 bases from J, with 10 bases in between. The CDR3 is made up of 13 amino acids. Germline assignment: CDR1 MNHNY and CDR2 SVGAGI (reference sequence).

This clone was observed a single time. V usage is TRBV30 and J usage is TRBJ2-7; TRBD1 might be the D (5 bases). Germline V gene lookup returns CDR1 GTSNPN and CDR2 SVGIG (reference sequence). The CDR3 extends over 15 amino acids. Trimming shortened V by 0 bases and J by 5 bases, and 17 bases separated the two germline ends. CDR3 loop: CAWSVPTRVRDEQYF. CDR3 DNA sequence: TGTGCCTGGAGTGTACCCACCAGGGTCAGGGACGAGCAGTACTTC.

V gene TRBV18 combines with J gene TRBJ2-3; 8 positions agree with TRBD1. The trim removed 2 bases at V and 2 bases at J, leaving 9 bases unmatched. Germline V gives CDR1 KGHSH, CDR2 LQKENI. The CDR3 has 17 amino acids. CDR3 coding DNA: TGTGCCAGCTCACCATTGGGCGGGACAGGCTACACAGATACGCAGTATTTT. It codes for CASSPLGGTGYTDTQYF.

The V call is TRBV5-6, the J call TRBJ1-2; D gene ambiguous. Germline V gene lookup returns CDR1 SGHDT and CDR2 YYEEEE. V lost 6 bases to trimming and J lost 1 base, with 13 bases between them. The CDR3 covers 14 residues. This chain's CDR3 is CASNLWGSNYGYTF. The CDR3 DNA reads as TGTGCCAGCAACCTTTGGGGAAGTAACTATGGCTACACCTTC.

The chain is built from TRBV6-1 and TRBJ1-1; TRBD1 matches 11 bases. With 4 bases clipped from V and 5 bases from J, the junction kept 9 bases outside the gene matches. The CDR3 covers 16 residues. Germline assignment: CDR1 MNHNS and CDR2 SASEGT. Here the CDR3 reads CASSAPPGQGGTEAFF. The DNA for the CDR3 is TGTGCCAGCAGTGCCCCTCCGGGACAGGGGGGGACTGAAGCTTTCTTT.

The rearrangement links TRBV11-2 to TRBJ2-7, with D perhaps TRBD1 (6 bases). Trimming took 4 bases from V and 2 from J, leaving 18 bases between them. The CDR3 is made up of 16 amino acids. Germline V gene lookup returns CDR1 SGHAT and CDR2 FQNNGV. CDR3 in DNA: TGTGCCAGCAGCTCATGGTCGGGACACCAAGCCTACGAGCAGTACTTC. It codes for CASSSWSGHQAYEQYF.

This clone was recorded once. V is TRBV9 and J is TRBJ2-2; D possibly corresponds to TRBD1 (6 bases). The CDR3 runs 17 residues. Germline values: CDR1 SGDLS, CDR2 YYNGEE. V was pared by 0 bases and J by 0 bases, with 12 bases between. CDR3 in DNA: TGTGCCAGCAGCGTAGCTACAGGGTTCGCGAACACCGGGGAGCTGTTTTTT. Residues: CASSVATGFANTGELFF.

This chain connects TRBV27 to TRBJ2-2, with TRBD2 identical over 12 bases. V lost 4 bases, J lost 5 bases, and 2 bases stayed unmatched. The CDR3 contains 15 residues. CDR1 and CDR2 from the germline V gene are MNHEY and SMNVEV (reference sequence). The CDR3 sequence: CASSYLAGGTGELFF. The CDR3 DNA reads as TGTGCCAGCAGTTATCTAGCGGGGGGGACCGGGGAGCTGTTTTTT.

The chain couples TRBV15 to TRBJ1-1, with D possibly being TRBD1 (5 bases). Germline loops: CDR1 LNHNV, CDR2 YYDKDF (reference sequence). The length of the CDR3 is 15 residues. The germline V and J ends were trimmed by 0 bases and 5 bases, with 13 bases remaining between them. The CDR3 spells CATSRDLVRTTEAFF. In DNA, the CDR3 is TGTGCCACCAGCAGAGATTTGGTCAGGACAACTGAAGCTTTCTTT.

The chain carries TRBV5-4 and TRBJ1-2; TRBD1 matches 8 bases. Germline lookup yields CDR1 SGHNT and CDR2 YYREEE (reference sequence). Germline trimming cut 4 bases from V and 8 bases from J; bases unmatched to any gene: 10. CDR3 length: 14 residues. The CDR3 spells CASSSPGQAGGYTF. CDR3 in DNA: TGTGCCAGCAGCAGCCCGGGACAGGCAGGGGGCTACACCTTC.

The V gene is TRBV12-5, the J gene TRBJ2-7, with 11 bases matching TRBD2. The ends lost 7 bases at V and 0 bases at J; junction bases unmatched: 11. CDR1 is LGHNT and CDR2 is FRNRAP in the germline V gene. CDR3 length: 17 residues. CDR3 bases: TGTGCTAGTGTGACGGGACTAGCGGACTTGAGCTCCTACGAGCAGTACTTC. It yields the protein CASVTGLADLSSYEQYF.

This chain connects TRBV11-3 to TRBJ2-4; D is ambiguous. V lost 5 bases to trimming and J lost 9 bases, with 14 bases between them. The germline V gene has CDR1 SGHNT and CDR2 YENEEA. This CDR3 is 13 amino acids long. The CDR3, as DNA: TGTGCCAGCAGCCTCGGACGGGCGCCCATTCAGTACTTC. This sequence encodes CASSLGRAPIQYF.

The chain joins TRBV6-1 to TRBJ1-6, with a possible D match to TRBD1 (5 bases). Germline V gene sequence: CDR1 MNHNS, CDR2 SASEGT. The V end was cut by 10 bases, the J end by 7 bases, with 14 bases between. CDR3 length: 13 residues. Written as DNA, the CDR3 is TGTGCCACCCTGAGGGGCACGAATTCACCCCTCCACTTT. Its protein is CATLRGTNSPLHF.

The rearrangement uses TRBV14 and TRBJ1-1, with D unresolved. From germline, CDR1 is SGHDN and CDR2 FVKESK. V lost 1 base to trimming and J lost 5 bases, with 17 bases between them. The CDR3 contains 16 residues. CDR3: CASSQVEGIGITEAFF. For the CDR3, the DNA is TGTGCCAGCAGCCAAGTTGAAGGAATAGGGATAACTGAAGCTTTCTTT.

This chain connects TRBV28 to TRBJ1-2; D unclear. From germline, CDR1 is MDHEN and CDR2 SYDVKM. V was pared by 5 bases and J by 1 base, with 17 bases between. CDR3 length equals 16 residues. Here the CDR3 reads CASSPPGPAVNYGYTF. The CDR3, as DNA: TGTGCCAGCAGTCCCCCCGGCCCCGCAGTTAACTATGGCTACACCTTC.

The CDR3 loop reads CASSPPQGGSPLHF. The CDR3 DNA follows: TGTGCCAGCAGTCCTCCTCAGGGTGGTTCACCCCTCCACTTT. This chain uses TRBV6-5 with TRBJ1-6; weak D call: TRBD1 (5 bases). The CDR3 sequence is 14 residues long. Germline lookup yields CDR1 MNHEY and CDR2 SVGAGI. The V end lost 5 bases, the J end lost 9 bases, and 14 bases lay between the germline ends.

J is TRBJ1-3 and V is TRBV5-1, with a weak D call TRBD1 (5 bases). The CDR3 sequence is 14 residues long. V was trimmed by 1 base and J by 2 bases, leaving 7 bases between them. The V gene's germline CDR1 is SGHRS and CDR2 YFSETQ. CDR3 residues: CASSLWGAGNTIYF. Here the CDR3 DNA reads TGCGCCAGCAGCTTGTGGGGGGCTGGAAACACCATATATTTT.

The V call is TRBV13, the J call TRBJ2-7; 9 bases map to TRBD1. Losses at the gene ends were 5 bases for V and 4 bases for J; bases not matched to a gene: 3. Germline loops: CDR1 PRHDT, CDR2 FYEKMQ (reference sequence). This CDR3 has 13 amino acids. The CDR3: CASSHGTGYEQYF. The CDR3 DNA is TGTGCCAGCAGCCACGGGACAGGGTACGAGCAGTACTTC.

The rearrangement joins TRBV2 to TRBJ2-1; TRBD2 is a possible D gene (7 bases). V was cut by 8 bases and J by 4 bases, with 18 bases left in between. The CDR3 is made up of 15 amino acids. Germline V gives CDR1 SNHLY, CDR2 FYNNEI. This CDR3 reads CASLDLGGGYNEQFF. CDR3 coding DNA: TGTGCCAGCCTCGACTTAGGGGGGGGGTACAATGAGCAGTTCTTC.